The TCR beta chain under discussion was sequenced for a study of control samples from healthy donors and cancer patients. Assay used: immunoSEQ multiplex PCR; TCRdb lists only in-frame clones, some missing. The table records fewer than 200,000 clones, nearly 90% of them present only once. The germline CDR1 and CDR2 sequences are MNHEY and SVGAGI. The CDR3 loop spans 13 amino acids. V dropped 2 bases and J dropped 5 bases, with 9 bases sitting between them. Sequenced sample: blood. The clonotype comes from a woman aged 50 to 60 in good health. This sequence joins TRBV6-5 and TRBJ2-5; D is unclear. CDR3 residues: CASSYRDEETQYF. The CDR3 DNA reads TGTGCCAGCAGTTACAGGGATGAGGAGACCCAGTACTTC.